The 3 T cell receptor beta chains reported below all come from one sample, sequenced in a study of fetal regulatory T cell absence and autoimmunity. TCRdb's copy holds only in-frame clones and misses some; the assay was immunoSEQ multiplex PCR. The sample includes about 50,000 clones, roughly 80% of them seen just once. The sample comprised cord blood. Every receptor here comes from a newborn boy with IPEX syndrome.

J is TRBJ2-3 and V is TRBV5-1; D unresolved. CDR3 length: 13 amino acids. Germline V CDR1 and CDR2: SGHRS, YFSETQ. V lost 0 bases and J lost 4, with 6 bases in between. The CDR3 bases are TGCGCCAGCAGCTTGGAAAATTCAGATACGCAGTATTTT. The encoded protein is CASSLENSDTQYF.

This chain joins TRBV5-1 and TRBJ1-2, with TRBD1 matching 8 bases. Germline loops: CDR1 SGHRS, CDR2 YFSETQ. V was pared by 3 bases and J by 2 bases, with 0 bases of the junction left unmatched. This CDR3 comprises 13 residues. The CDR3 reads CASSSGGNYGYTF. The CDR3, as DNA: TGCGCCAGCAGCTCAGGGGGCAACTATGGCTACACCTTC.

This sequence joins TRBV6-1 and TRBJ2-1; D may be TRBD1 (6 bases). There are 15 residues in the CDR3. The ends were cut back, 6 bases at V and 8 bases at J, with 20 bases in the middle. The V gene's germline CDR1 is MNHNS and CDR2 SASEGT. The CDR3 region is CASRNPRGRGYEQFF. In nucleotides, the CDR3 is TGTGCCAGCAGGAATCCTAGGGGGAGAGGGTATGAGCAGTTCTTC.